This TCR beta chain was identified during a study of T cells in tuberculosis. TCR-alpha and TCR-beta chains were sequenced unpaired. Method: immunoSEQ multiplex PCR; TCRdb's copy keeps in-frame clones and lacks some. Altogether about 54,000 clones are present, roughly 86% being singletons, with the ten largest covering roughly 22%. The J segment lost 6 bases and the V segment lost 3 bases, leaving 4 bases of the junction unmatched. In germline, CDR1 is MRHNA, CDR2 SNTAGT. This CDR3 has 13 residues. Cells were sorted from thawed PBMC rested overnight and stained with GMM-loaded CD1B tetramer, viability dye and anti-CD3. C32 glucose monomycolate from Rhodococcus equi was loaded onto the CD1B tetramers. PBMC for tetramer sorting were first depleted of CD14-expressing monocytes.

The material sequenced was CD1b-GMM tetramer-negative cells sorted from PBMCs. The receptor's source is an adult woman with latent tuberculosis. This sequence joins TRBV6-4 and TRBJ2-7; 8 bases map to TRBD1. CDR3 nucleotide sequence: TGTGCCAGCAGTGAGGACAGGGTGAGCGAGCAGTACTTC. It yields the protein CASSEDRVSEQYF.